These 15 T cell receptor beta chains came from one sample sequenced in a study of T cell repertoires in cytomegalovirus infection. TCRdb re-derived calls from the reads in MiXCR, one entry per CDR3 protein. The sample has 44,000 or so distinct CDR3 sequences, about a fifth seen once. The antigens for these receptors are not known. The source material was CD8+ T cells from cultured PBMCs, sampled from culture after CMV antigen stimulation. The receptor set was obtained from a human donor in good health (CMV status not recorded). Some clones in this sample may be carry-over from other donors' samples.

This clonotype was found a few times. V usage is TRBV7-2 and J usage is TRBJ2-6; D remains unclear. V was shortened by 0 bases and J by 15 bases, with 6 bases between the two germline ends. Germline CDR1 and CDR2: SGHTA and FQGNSA. The CDR3 spans 11 residues. The CDR3 here is CASSLARPLTF. DNA for the CDR3: TGTGCCAGCAGCTTAGCCCGGCCCCTGACTTTC.

This clonotype was picked up one time. The chain uses TRBV27 and TRBJ1-6, with D possibly matching TRBD1 (6 bases). The V gene lost 3 bases and the J gene lost 0 bases, with 9 bases spanning the gap. The CDR3 contains 16 residues. Germline lookup yields CDR1 MNHEY and CDR2 SMNVEV (reference sequence). The CDR3 here is CASSFTGSSYNSPLHF. Here the CDR3 DNA reads TGTGCCAGCAGTTTCACAGGGAGCTCCTATAATTCACCCCTCCACTTT.

The rearrangement joins TRBV29-1 to TRBJ2-5, with unresolved D. The CDR3 consists of 12 residues. V was shortened by 3 bases and J by 5 bases, with 10 bases between the two germline ends. Germline CDR1 and CDR2: SQVTM and ANQGSEA. In nucleotides, the CDR3 is TGCAGCGTTGACGCCAGCAAGGAGACCCAGTACTTC. The encoded protein is CSVDASKETQYF.

CDR3: CASSLDVIGTRNGYTF. CDR3 coding DNA: TGTGCCAGCAGCTTAGATGTGATAGGTACGAGGAATGGCTACACCTTC. The V and J genes are TRBV7-2 and TRBJ1-2; no clear D. There are 16 residues in the CDR3. Trimming stripped 1 base from V and 6 bases from J, with 18 bases between. CDR1 SGHTA and CDR2 FQGNSA come from the germline V gene.

The chain joins TRBV10-3 to TRBJ1-5; D is possibly TRBD1 (6 bases). Germline V gene data show CDR1 as ENHRY and CDR2 as SYGVKD. The V gene lost 1 base and the J gene lost 4 bases, with 11 bases spanning the gap. This CDR3 is 15 amino acids long. The CDR3 here is CAISEYREGNQPQHF. CDR3 coding DNA: TGTGCCATCAGTGAGTACAGGGAAGGGAATCAGCCCCAGCATTTT.

This sequence joins TRBV7-9 and TRBJ1-2; a weak D match, TRBD1 (5 bases). CDR1 SEHNR and CDR2 FQNEAQ come from the germline V gene (reference sequence). CDR3 length: 16 residues. The V and J ends lost 1 base and 3 bases respectively, with 15 bases between them. The CDR3 loop is CASSLVNTPGDYGYTF. The DNA of the CDR3 is TGTGCCAGCAGCTTAGTTAACACGCCGGGGGACTATGGCTACACCTTC.

In this sample, this clonotype turned up once. The chain has TRBV10-2 and TRBJ2-2; a weak D match, TRBD2 (6 bases). The CDR3 contains 14 residues. Trimming removed 7 bases at V and 7 bases at J, with 16 bases between. Germline V gene data show CDR1 as WSHSY and CDR2 as SAAADI. CDR3 protein: CASKGTPSGGELFF. In nucleotides, the CDR3 is TGCGCCAGCAAAGGGACTCCCTCGGGCGGGGAGCTGTTTTTT.

This clonotype came up once. V and J are TRBV7-2 and TRBJ2-1; 7 bases match TRBD1. Germline CDR1 and CDR2: SGHTA and FQGNSA. CDR3 length equals 15 residues. After removal of 1 base from V and 10 bases from J, the junction contained 10 bases not matched to a gene. The CDR3 is CASSLEPGQRREQFF. The CDR3 DNA reads TGTGCCAGCAGCTTAGAGCCGGGACAGAGAAGGGAGCAGTTCTTC.

The chain couples TRBV7-9 to TRBJ2-7, with 7 bases aligning to TRBD2. The CDR3 contains 15 residues. Germline CDR1 and CDR2: SEHNR and FQNEAQ (reference sequence). Trimming removed 0 bases from V and 4 bases from J; junction bases left unmatched: 6. CDR3 region: CASSLAGGSGYEQYF. In nucleotides, the CDR3 is TGTGCCAGCAGCTTAGCCGGTGGTAGCGGGTACGAGCAGTACTTC.

This clonotype was seen more than once but under ten times. The rearrangement uses TRBV7-9 and TRBJ1-1; D is uncertain. The CDR3 runs 12 residues. The V gene's germline CDR1 is SEHNR and CDR2 FQNEAQ (reference sequence). V gave up 1 base and J gave up 10 bases, with 10 bases separating them. The CDR3 DNA reads as TGTGCCAGCAGCTTAGGGAGCAGCGGAGCTTTCTTT. Protein: CASSLGSSGAFF.

The chain couples TRBV27 to TRBJ1-2; D not resolved. V gave up 3 bases and J gave up 2 bases, with 7 bases separating them. The germline CDR1 and CDR2 sequences are MNHEY and SMNVEV (reference sequence). The CDR3 runs 13 residues. The CDR3 region has the DNA TGTGCCAGCAGTTTCGCAGAGAACTATGGCTACACCTTC. Its protein product is CASSFAENYGYTF.

This clonotype has more than one count but fewer than ten. The chain uses TRBV28 and TRBJ2-7, with TRBD2 matching 16 bases. The CDR3 is 15 residues long. Germline CDR1 and CDR2: MDHEN and SYDVKM. The V gene end was trimmed by 6 bases and the J gene end by 6 bases; junction bases not matched to a gene: 5. The CDR3 protein is CASRGTSGRVGEQYF. The CDR3 coding sequence is TGTGCCAGCAGGGGGACTAGCGGGAGGGTAGGCGAGCAGTACTTC.

This clonotype was seen more than once but under ten times. The V gene is TRBV11-1, the J gene TRBJ1-5; the D gene is possibly TRBD1 (6 bases). V lost 1 base to trimming and J lost 2 bases, with 9 bases between them. From germline, CDR1 is SGHAT and CDR2 FQDESV (reference sequence). CDR3 length: 15 amino acids. CDR3 DNA: TGTGCCAGCAGCTTAGTCGACAGGCGCAATCAGCCCCAGCATTTT. Protein product: CASSLVDRRNQPQHF.

The rearrangement links TRBV4-3 to TRBJ2-6; D gene ambiguous. V lost 0 bases and J 2 bases, leaving 8 bases between the germline ends. CDR3 length: 16 residues. CDR1 is LGHNA, CDR2 YSLEER, per germline. In DNA form, the CDR3 reads TGCGCCAGCAGCCAAGATCAAGCAACTGGGGCCAACGTCCTGACTTTC. Residues: CASSQDQATGANVLTF.

CDR3 sequence: CASSYYRGGTEAFF. The CDR3 coding sequence is TGTGCCAGCAGCTATTATAGGGGCGGCACTGAAGCTTTCTTT. The gene calls are TRBV6-6 and TRBJ1-1; a possible D gene is TRBD1 (5 bases). This CDR3 is built from 14 residues. From germline, CDR1 is MNHNY and CDR2 SVGAGI (reference sequence). The V end was cut by 6 bases, the J end by 4 bases, with 15 bases between.